These T cell receptor beta chains were read from a single sample in a study of T cell responses to AZD1222 COVID-19 vaccine. TCRdb keeps only in-frame clones here, not all; method: immunoSEQ multiplex PCR. The table shows 90,000 to 150,000 clones, with just over 85% occurring only once. The sequences come from peripheral blood, collected 28 days after the second AZD1222 dose. The receptors shown here come from an adult who received the AZD1222 COVID-19 vaccine. Both conserved end residues are part of each CDR3. The D gene is left open where the match is weak.

TRBV3-1/TRBV3-2	TRBJ2-7	NA	TGTGCCAGCAGCCATTCCTTCGGGACACCGGACGAGCAGTACTTC	CASSHSFGTPDEQYF
TRBV7-2	TRBJ2-4	TRBD2	TGTGCCAGCAGCGGGGGACTAGCGGGGGGCACGATTAAAAACATTCAGTACTTC	CASSGGLAGGTIKNIQYF
TRBV11-2	TRBJ2-1	TRBD2	TGTGCCAGCAGCTTTTTCCGCGGGAGTACAAATGAGCAGTTCTTC	CASSFFRGSTNEQFF
TRBV13	TRBJ1-1	TRBD1	TGTGCCAGCAGCTATGACAGGGCGCTAGGAGCTTTCTTT	CASSYDRALGAFF
TRBV13	TRBJ2-7	TRBD2	TGTGCCAGCAGCTTACCGGGAGGGTCCTACGAGCAGTACTTC	CASSLPGGSYEQYF
TRBV3-1/TRBV3-2	TRBJ2-7	TRBD1	TGTGCCAGCAGCCCAGGGACAGGGCGGTACGAGCAGTACTTC	CASSPGTGRYEQYF
TRBV7-9	TRBJ1-1	NA	TGTGCCAGCGGACTCGGACAGTCCACTGAAGCTTTCTTT	CASGLGQSTEAFF
TRBV18	TRBJ2-1	TRBD2	TGTGCCAGCTCCCTCAGCGGGAAAAACAATGAGCAGTTCTTC	CASSLSGKNNEQFF
TRBV14	TRBJ2-2	NA	TGTGCCAGCAGCTCGCAGGGCACCGGGGAGCTGTTTTTT	CASSSQGTGELFF
TRBV6-6	TRBJ1-1	TRBD1	TGTGCCAGCAGTATCCGACAGGGTCCCTCGAACACTGAAGCTTTCTTT	CASSIRQGPSNTEAFF
TRBV6-6	TRBJ2-2	NA	TGTGCCAGCAGTTATAACGGGGAGCTGTTTTTT	CASSYNGELFF
TRBV9	TRBJ1-1	NA	TGTGCCAGCAGCGTTTTGTCTAACACTGAAGCTTTCTTT	CASSVLSNTEAFF